Listed below are T cell receptor beta chains from one sample, sequenced in a study of radiation and T cells in renal cell carcinoma. Only in-frame clones appear in the TCRdb table, and some are missing; sequencing was by immunoSEQ multiplex PCR. The data show 18,000 or so clones, 59% seen once. The material sequenced was tumor tissue, taken from a patient whose treatment was nephrectomy without radiotherapy. These receptors were taken from a man over 45 with renal cell carcinoma. Each CDR3 is given with its conserved first and last residue. D genes are given only for firm matches. Expanded clones are given a class, and other clones once, few, many or no size at all.

>.|few|TRBJ1-1|TRBV29-1
CSVEAGRAEAFF
TGCAGCGTTGAAGCCGGGAGGGCTGAAGCTTTCTTT
>.|.|TRBJ2-5|TRBV5-6
CASSLVLGGPYGTQYF
TGTGCCAGCAGCTTGGTACTAGGGGGGCCCTATGGGACCCAGTACTTC
>TRBD2|.|TRBJ2-3|TRBV28
CASGPGLAGADTQYF
TGTGCCAGCGGGCCGGGACTAGCGGGAGCAGATACGCAGTATTTT
>.|.|TRBJ2-5|TRBV15
CATSRAVGQGQETQYF
TGTGCCACCAGCAGAGCGGTAGGGCAGGGACAAGAGACCCAGTACTTC
>.|.|TRBJ1-2|TRBV23-1
CASSQLASNYGYTF
TGCGCCAGCAGTCAATTGGCCTCTAACTATGGCTACACCTTC
>TRBD1|.|TRBJ1-4|TRBV2
CASSVGTATNEKLFF
TGTGCCAGCAGTGTCGGGACAGCAACTAATGAAAAACTGTTTTTT
>.|many|TRBJ1-2|TRBV7-2
CASSVGLLDGYTF
TGTGCCAGCAGCGTCGGACTGCTCGATGGCTACACCTTC
>.|.|TRBJ2-1|TRBV4-3
CASSQALNGRSYNEQFF
TGCGCCAGCAGCCAAGCCCTTAACGGGCGCTCCTACAATGAGCAGTTCTTC
>.|.|TRBJ2-7|TRBV28
CAGSLGLSYEQYF
TGTGCCGGCAGTTTAGGGCTCTCCTACGAGCAGTACTTC
>TRBD2|.|TRBJ2-2|TRBV7-2
CASITDLALAGAGELFF
TGTGCCAGCATCACCGACCTGGCACTAGCGGGGGCCGGGGAGCTGTTTTTT
>.|.|TRBJ1-1|TRBV7-9
CASSSRQVNTEAFF
TGTGCCAGCAGCTCCAGACAAGTGAACACTGAAGCTTTCTTT
>TRBD2|.|TRBJ2-1|TRBV9
CASSSRTSGIYNEQFF
TGTGCCAGCAGCTCACGGACTAGCGGGATTTACAATGAGCAGTTCTTC
>TRBD1|.|TRBJ1-4|TRBV9
CASSVGQGREKLFF
TGTGCCAGCAGCGTGGGACAGGGGCGTGAAAAACTGTTTTTT
>.|.|TRBJ1-6|TRBV11-2
CASSVGTLLAGNSPLHF
TGTGCCAGCAGTGTTGGGACCCTTTTAGCCGGTAATTCACCCCTCCACTTT
>.|.|TRBJ1-5|TRBV4-2
CASSQAPGTVSNQPQHF
TGTGCCAGCAGCCAAGCACCAGGAACGGTTAGCAATCAGCCCCAGCATTTT
>.|.|TRBJ2-1|TRBV7-7
CASSPGGRNEQFF
TGTGCCAGCAGCCCCGGGGGTAGGAATGAGCAGTTCTTC
>.|few|TRBJ2-7|TRBV9
CASSVVPGVREQYF
TGTGCCAGCAGCGTAGTGCCTGGGGTACGGGAGCAGTACTTC
>TRBD1|large|TRBJ2-7|TRBV7-9
CASSLGTGTAPPYEQYF
TGTGCCAGCAGTCTCGGGACAGGGACTGCACCTCCCTACGAGCAGTACTTC
>.|.|TRBJ2-2|TRBV5-6
CASSFRTLIGELFF
TGTGCCAGCAGCTTTAGGACACTGATAGGGGAGCTGTTTTTT
>.|.|TRBJ1-2|TRBV18
CASSQDKYYGYTF
TGTGCCAGCTCTCAAGACAAGTACTATGGCTACACCTTC
>.|.|TRBJ2-1|TRBV28
CASSLRDSSYNEQFF
TGTGCCAGCAGTTTAAGGGATAGCTCCTACAATGAGCAGTTCTTC